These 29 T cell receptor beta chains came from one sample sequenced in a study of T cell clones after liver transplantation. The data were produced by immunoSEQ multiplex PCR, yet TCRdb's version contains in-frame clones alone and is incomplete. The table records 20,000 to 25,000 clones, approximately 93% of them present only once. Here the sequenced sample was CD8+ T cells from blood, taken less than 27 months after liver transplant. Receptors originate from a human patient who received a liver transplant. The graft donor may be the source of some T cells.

Written as DNA, the CDR3 is TGTGCCAGCAGTGCAGGGGCTGGCGGAACCTACAATGAGCAGTTCTTC. Translation gives CASSAGAGGTYNEQFF. The chain is built from TRBV11-2 and TRBJ2-1; maybe TRBD1 (6 bases). V gave up 6 bases and J gave up 2 bases, with 17 bases separating them. Germline loops: CDR1 SGHAT, CDR2 FQNNGV. The CDR3 spans 16 residues.

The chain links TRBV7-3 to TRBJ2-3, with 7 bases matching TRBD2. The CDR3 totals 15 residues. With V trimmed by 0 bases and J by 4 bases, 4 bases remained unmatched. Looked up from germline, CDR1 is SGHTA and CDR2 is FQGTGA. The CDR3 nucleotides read TGTGCCAGCAGCTTAACGGCGGGAGCGTCAGATACGCAGTATTTT. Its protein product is CASSLTAGASDTQYF.

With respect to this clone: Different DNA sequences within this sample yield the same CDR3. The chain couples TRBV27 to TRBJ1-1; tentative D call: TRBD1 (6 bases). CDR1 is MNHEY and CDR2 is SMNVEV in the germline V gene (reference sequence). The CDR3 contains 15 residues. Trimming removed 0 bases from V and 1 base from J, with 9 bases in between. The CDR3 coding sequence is TGTGCCAGCAGTTTATCCTCCAGGGGGAACACTGAAGCTTTCTTT. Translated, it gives CASSLSSRGNTEAFF.

The CDR3: CASSILGLFEQFF. The CDR3 DNA is TGTGCCAGCAGCATACTCGGGCTCTTTGAGCAGTTCTTC. This chain connects TRBV7-9 to TRBJ2-1; unclear D gene. This CDR3 region has 13 residues. From germline, CDR1 is SEHNR and CDR2 FQNEAQ (reference sequence). V lost 5 bases to trimming and J lost 9 bases, with 14 bases between them.

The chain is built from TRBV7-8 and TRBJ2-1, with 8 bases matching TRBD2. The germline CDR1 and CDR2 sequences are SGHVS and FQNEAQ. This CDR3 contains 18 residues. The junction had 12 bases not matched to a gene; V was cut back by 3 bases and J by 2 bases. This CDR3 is CASSLDLSGTRAYNEQFF. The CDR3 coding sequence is TGTGCCAGCAGCTTGGATTTGTCGGGGACTAGGGCCTACAATGAGCAGTTCTTC.

This CDR3 is CASISPRGRDNEQFF. The CDR3 DNA follows: TGTGCCAGCATATCGCCTCGCGGGAGGGACAATGAGCAGTTCTTC. The chain combines TRBV27 with TRBJ2-1; 9 nucleotides match TRBD2. The V gene end was trimmed by 7 bases and the J gene end by 5 bases; junction bases not matched to a gene: 9. CDR1 MNHEY and CDR2 SMNVEV come from the germline V gene (reference sequence). This CDR3 spans 15 amino acids.

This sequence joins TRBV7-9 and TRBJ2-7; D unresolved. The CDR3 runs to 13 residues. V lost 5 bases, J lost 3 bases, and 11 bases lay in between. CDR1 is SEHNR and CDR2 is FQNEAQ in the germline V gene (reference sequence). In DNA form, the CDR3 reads TGTGCCAGCAGCCAACCGACGGACTACGAGCAGTACTTC. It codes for CASSQPTDYEQYF. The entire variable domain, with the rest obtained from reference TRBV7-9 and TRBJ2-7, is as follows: DTGVSQNPRHKITKRGQNVTFRCDPISEHNRLYWYRQTLGQGPEFLTYFQNEAQLEKSRLLSDRFSAERPKGSFSTLEIQRTEQGDSAMYLCASSQPTDYEQYFGPGTRLTVT.

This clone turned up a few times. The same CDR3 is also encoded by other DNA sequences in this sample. CDR3 coding DNA: TGTGCCAGCATAGGTCAGGGGGCTGGTGGGGCCAACGTCCTGACTTTC. This gives the protein CASIGQGAGGANVLTF. The rearrangement joins TRBV28 to TRBJ2-6, with 8 bases matching TRBD1. The CDR3 has 16 amino acids. Germline CDR1 and CDR2: MDHEN and SYDVKM. Trimming at V came to 7 bases and at J to 3 bases, leaving 8 bases not matched to a gene.

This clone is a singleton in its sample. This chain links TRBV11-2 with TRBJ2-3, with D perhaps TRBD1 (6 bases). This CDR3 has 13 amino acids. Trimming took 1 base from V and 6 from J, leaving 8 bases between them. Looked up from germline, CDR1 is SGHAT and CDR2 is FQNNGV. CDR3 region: CASSLVGGDTQYF. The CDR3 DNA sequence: TGTGCCAGCAGCTTAGTAGGGGGTGATACGCAGTATTTT.

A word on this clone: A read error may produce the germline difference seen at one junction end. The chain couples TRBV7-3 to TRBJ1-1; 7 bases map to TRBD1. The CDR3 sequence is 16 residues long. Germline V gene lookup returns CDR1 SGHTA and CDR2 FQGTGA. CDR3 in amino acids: CASSQAFRGQNTEAFF. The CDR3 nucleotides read TGCGCCAGCAGCCAAGCCTTTAGGGGGCAGAACACTGAAGCTTTCTTT.

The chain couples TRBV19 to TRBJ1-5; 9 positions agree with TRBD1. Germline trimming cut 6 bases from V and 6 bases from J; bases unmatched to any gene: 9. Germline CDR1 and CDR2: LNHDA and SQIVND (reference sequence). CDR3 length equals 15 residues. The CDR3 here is CASSTGTGSGQPQHF. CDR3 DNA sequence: TGTGCCAGTAGCACCGGGACAGGGAGCGGTCAGCCCCAGCATTTT.

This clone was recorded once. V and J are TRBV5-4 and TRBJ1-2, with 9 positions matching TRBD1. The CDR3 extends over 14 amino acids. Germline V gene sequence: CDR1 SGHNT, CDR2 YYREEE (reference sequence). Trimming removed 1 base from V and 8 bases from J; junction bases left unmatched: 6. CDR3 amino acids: CASSLWGQGRGYTF. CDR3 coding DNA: TGTGCCAGCAGCTTGTGGGGACAGGGAAGGGGCTACACCTTC.

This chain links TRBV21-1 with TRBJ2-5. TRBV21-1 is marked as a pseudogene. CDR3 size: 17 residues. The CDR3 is CASSKEGGKGSRETQYF. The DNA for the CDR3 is TGTGCCAGCAGCAAAGAAGGGGGGAAAGGTTCGAGGGAGACCCAGTACTTC.

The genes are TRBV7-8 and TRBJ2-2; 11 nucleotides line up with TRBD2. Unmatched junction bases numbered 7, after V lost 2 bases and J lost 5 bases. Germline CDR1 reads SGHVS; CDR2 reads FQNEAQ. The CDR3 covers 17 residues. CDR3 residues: CASSLPPSGRRTGELFF. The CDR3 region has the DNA TGTGCCAGCAGCTTACCCCCTAGCGGGAGGCGAACCGGGGAGCTGTTTTTT.

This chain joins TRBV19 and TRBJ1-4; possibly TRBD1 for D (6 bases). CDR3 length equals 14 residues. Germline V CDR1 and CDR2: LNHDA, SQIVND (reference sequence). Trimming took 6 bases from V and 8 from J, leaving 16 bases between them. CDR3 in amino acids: CASRTVGGTEKLFF. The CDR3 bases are TGTGCCAGTAGGACAGTGGGGGGCACGGAAAAACTGTTTTTT.

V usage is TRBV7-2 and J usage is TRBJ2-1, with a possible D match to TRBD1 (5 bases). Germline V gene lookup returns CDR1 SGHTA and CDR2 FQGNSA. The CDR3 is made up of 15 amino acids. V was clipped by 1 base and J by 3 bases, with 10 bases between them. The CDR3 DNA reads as TGTGCCAGCAGCTTAGGACCAAGGGGCTACAATGAGCAGTTCTTC. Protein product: CASSLGPRGYNEQFF.

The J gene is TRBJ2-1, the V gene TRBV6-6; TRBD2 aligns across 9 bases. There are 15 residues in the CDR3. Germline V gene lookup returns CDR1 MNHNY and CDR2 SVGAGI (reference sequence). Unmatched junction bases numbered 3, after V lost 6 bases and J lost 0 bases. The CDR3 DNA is TGTGCCAGCAGACTTAGCGGGAGCTCCTACAATGAGCAGTTCTTC. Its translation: CASRLSGSSYNEQFF.

The CDR3 DNA sequence: TGCGCCAGCAGCTTGGCAGGACTAGCGGGGCCCCAATACGAGCAGTACTTC. Protein: CASSLAGLAGPQYEQYF. The chain employs TRBV5-1 and TRBJ2-7; 12 positions agree with TRBD2. CDR3 length: 17 amino acids. Germline V gene lookup returns CDR1 SGHRS and CDR2 YFSETQ. The ends lost 0 bases at V and 4 bases at J; junction bases unmatched: 8.

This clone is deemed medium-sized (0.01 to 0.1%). The CDR3 bases are TGTGCCAGTGACCTGCGGAAAGGCTACACCTTC. This encodes CASDLRKGYTF. This chain links TRBV2 with TRBJ1-2, with D hard to call. The germline V gene has CDR1 SNHLY and CDR2 FYNNEI. This CDR3 is 11 amino acids long. Deletions cut 9 bases from V and 8 bases from J, with 13 bases between.

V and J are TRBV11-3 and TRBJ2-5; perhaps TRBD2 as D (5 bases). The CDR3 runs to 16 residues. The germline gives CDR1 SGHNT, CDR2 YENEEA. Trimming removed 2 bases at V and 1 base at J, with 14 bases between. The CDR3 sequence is CASSLHLATLQETQYF. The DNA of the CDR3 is TGTGCCAGCAGCTTACACCTAGCTACCCTCCAAGAGACCCAGTACTTC.

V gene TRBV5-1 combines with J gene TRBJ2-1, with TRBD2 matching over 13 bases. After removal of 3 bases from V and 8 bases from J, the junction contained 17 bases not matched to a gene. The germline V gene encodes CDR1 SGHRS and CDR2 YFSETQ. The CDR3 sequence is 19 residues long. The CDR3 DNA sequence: TGCGCCAGCAGCTCGCCGGAAGGACTAGCGGGAGATAATTATTATGAGCAGTTCTTC. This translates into CASSSPEGLAGDNYYEQFF.

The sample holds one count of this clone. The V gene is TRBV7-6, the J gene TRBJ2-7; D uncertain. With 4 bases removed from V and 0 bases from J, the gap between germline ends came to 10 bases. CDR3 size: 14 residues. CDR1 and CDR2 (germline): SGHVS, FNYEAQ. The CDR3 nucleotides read TGTGCCAGCAGCTCCCGTATTAGCTCCTACGAGCAGTACTTC. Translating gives CASSSRISSYEQYF.

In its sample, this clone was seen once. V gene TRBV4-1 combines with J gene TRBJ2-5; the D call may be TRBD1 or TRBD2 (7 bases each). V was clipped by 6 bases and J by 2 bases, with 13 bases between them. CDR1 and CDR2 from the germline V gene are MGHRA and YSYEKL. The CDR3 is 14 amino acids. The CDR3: CASRGRGPQETQYF. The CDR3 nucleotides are TGCGCCAGCAGGGGGAGGGGGCCTCAAGAGACCCAGTACTTC.

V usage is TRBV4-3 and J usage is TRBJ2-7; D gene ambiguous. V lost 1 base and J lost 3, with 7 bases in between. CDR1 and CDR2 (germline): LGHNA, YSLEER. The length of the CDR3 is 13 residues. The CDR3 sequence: CASSQGHGYEQYF. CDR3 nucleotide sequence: TGCGCCAGCAGCCAAGGTCACGGCTACGAGCAGTACTTC.

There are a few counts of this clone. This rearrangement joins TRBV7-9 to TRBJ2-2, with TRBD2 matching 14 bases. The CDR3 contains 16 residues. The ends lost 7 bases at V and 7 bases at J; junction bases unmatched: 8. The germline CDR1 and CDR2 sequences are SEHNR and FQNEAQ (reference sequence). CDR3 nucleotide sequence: TGTGCCAGCACGGTAGGACTAGCGGGAGGAATCGGGGAGCTGTTTTTT. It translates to CASTVGLAGGIGELFF.

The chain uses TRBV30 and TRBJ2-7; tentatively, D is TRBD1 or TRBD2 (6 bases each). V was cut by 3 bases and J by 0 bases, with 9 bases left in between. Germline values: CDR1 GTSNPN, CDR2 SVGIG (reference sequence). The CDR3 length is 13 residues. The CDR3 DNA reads TGTGCCTGGAGAGGGGGGTACTCCTACGAGCAGTACTTC. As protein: CAWRGGYSYEQYF.

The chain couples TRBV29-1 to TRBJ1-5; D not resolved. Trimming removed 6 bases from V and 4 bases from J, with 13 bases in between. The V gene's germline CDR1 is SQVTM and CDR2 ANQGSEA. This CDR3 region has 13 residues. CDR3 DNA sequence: TGCAGCGTCACGGACGGACCAAATCAGCCCCAGCATTTT. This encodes CSVTDGPNQPQHF.

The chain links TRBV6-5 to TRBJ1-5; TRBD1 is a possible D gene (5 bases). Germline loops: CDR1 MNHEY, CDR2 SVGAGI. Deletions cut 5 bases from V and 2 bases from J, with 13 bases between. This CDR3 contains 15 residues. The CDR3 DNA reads TGTGCCAGCAGTCTCCGGGGGGGAGGCAATCAGCCCCAGCATTTT. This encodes CASSLRGGGNQPQHF.

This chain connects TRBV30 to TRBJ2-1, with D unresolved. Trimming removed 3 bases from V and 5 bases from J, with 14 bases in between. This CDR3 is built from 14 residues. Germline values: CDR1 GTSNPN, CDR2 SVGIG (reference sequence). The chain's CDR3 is CAWRKISSHNEQFF. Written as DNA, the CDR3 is TGTGCCTGGAGAAAGATCTCTAGTCACAATGAGCAGTTCTTC.